This is a list of T cell receptor beta chains from one sample in a study of a mutant IDH1 vaccine in newly diagnosed glioma. Method: immunoSEQ multiplex PCR; TCRdb's copy keeps in-frame clones and lacks some. The top ten hold 2% to 2.5% of the sample, which has 43,000 or so clones, about 81% seen once. The antigens for these receptors are not known. This specimen was PBMCs, taken from a glioma patient whose treatment included an IDH1 peptide vaccine. All receptors derive from a woman younger than 30 with glioma. Some clones in this sample may be carry-over from other donors' samples. Both conserved end residues are part of each CDR3. Fields, in order: CDR3 protein, CDR3 DNA, V gene, J gene, clone size, D gene. The D gene is left open where the match is weak. Only some rows state a clone size, as once, few, many or a class for expanded clones.

CASSQDRGAVSYTF	TGTGCCAGCAGCCAAGATAGGGGGGCAGTCTCCTACACCTTC	TRBV4-2	TRBJ1-2	NA	NA
CASSRGAVADTQYF	TGTGCCAGCAGCCGAGGGGCTGTTGCAGATACGCAGTATTTT	TRBV4-2	TRBJ2-3	NA	NA
CASSLTVNGELFF	TGTGCCAGCAGCTTGACAGTCAACGGGGAGCTGTTTTTT	TRBV7-9	TRBJ2-2	NA	NA
CASSDMPGELFF	TGCGCCAGCAGTGACATGCCCGGGGAGCTGTTTTTT	TRBV10-1	TRBJ2-2	NA	NA
CASSRSGNTEAFF	TGTGCCAGCTCACGCTCGGGGAACACTGAAGCTTTCTTT	TRBV18	TRBJ1-1	NA	NA
CASSPSGTSDNEQYF	TGTGCCAGCAGCCCCTCCGGGACCAGCGATAACGAGCAGTACTTC	TRBV4-2	TRBJ2-7	NA	NA
CATGSLAQHF	TGTGCCACCGGGTCATTAGCCCAGCATTTT	TRBV10-3	TRBJ1-5	NA	NA
CASSWGTGIAYEQYF	TGTGCCAGCAGTTGGGGGACAGGAATCGCCTACGAGCAGTACTTC	TRBV27	TRBJ2-7	NA	TRBD1
CASLGLAGAIGELFF	TGTGCCAGCCTAGGACTAGCGGGAGCGATCGGGGAGCTGTTTTTT	TRBV6-6	TRBJ2-2	NA	TRBD2
CASSLRGTGLAGGYEQFF	TGTGCCAGCAGCTTAAGGGGCACCGGACTAGCGGGGGGCTATGAGCAGTTCTTC	TRBV7-2	TRBJ2-1	NA	TRBD2
CASSASVSSFSGDYSNQPQHF	TGTGCCAGCAGTGCCTCAGTTTCTAGCTTCTCAGGGGATTATAGCAATCAGCCCCAGCATTTT	TRBV6-4	TRBJ1-5	NA	NA
CASSIGSRGSGNQPQHF	TGTGCCAGTAGTATCGGTTCAAGAGGGTCGGGCAATCAGCCCCAGCATTTT	TRBV19	TRBJ1-5	NA	NA
CASSPEEHPNEKLFF	TGCGCCAGCAGCCCCGAGGAGCACCCCAATGAAAAACTGTTTTTT	TRBV4-3	TRBJ1-4	NA	NA
CASSSVWRGERDTQYF	TGTGCCAGCAGTTCTGTTTGGCGGGGGGAGAGAGATACGCAGTATTTT	TRBV28	TRBJ2-3	NA	TRBD2
CASIPAGIQFAEAFF	TGTGCCAGCATCCCCGCAGGGATTCAATTCGCTGAAGCTTTCTTT	TRBV6-1	TRBJ1-1	NA	NA
CASSSIVGTGEQYF	TGTGCCAGCAGCTCTATCGTTGGGACAGGGGAGCAGTACTTC	TRBV6-1	TRBJ2-7	NA	TRBD1
CASSYSGPAGNEKLFF	TGTGCCAGCAGTTACTCGGGGCCCGCGGGTAATGAAAAACTGTTTTTT	TRBV6-5	TRBJ1-4	NA	NA
CASSQDPVYGYTF	TGCGCCAGCAGCCAAGACCCCGTATATGGCTACACCTTC	TRBV4-1	TRBJ1-2	NA	NA
CASSKRRVTGAYGYTF	TGTGCCAGCAGCAAACGTAGGGTGACAGGGGCCTATGGCTACACCTTC	TRBV21-1	TRBJ1-2	NA	NA
CASSIAGGQNYEQYF	TGTGCCAGTAGTATCGCGGGGGGGCAAAACTACGAGCAGTACTTC	TRBV19	TRBJ2-7	NA	TRBD2
CASSGRGQETQYF	TGTGCCAGCAGCGGGCGAGGCCAAGAGACCCAGTACTTC	TRBV5-4	TRBJ2-5	NA	NA
CASSVRTGLAYEQYF	TGTGCCAGCAGCGTTCGGACAGGGCTCGCCTACGAGCAGTACTTC	TRBV9	TRBJ2-7	NA	TRBD1
CASSYGLDQETQYF	TGTGCCAGCAGCTACGGACTGGACCAAGAGACCCAGTACTTC	TRBV5-4	TRBJ2-5	NA	NA
CASSLAPVRHITGELFF	TGTGCCAGCAGCTTAGCGCCTGTAAGACACATCACCGGGGAGCTGTTTTTT	TRBV7-8	TRBJ2-2	NA	NA
CASSLPAAESYEQYF	TGCGCCAGCAGCCTCCCCGCGGCGGAATCTTACGAGCAGTACTTC	TRBV4-1	TRBJ2-7	NA	NA
CASSLSARGGQPQHF	TGTGCCAGCAGTTTATCGGCCAGGGGTGGGCAGCCCCAGCATTTT	TRBV27	TRBJ1-5	NA	NA
CASSWDEQFF	TGTGCCAGCAGCTGGGATGAGCAGTTCTTC	TRBV6-1	TRBJ2-1	NA	NA
CASSLRDSRLMHGNEKLFF	TGTGCCAGCAGCTTAAGGGACAGCCGCCTAATGCATGGTAATGAAAAACTGTTTTTT	TRBV27	TRBJ1-4	once	TRBD1
CASSPAPQGMGKNIQYF	TGTGCCAGCAGCCCTGCCCCACAGGGAATGGGCAAAAACATTCAGTACTTC	TRBV14	TRBJ2-4	NA	NA
CASSLRGRNTEAFF	TGTGCCAGCTCACTTAGGGGACGTAACACTGAAGCTTTCTTT	TRBV18	TRBJ1-1	NA	NA
CASSLTRRLQETQYF	TGTGCCAGCAGCCTTACCCGCAGACTGCAAGAGACCCAGTACTTC	TRBV7-8	TRBJ2-5	NA	NA